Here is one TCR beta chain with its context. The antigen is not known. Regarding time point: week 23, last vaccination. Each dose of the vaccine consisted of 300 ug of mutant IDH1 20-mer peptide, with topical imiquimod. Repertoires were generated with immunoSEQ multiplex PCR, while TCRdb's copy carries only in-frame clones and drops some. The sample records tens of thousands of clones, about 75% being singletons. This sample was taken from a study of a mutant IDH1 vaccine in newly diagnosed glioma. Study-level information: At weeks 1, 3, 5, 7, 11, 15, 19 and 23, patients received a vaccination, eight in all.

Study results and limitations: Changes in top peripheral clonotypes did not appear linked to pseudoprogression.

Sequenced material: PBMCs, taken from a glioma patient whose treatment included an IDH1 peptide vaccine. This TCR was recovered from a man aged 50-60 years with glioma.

The CDR3 coding sequence is TGTGCCAGCAGCCCCGCTGGAAACACCATATATTTT. This gives the protein CASSPAGNTIYF. The chain employs TRBV7-6 and TRBJ1-3; D call uncertain. CDR3 size: 12 residues. Trimming pared 5 bases from V and 2 bases from J, leaving 4 bases between. Germline lookup yields CDR1 SGHVS and CDR2 FNYEAQ.